A single sample gave rise to the 5 T cell receptor beta chains below, sequenced in a study of post-analysis software for immune sequencing data. Libraries were made from TCR beta cDNA, and they carried unique molecular identifiers. TCRdb re-derived calls from the PCR reads in MiXCR, one entry per CDR3 protein. Seen here are roughly 650,000 distinct CDR3 sequences, 55% to 70% observed once, and the top ten hold approximately 10%. Study-wide results and caveats: Several TRBV segments occurring more often in patients than controls included TRBV5-6, TRBV5-1 and TRBV20-1.

These TCRs' antigens remain unknown. Sequencing was done on a sample of blood. These receptors all stem from a girl aged 2 to 10 with multiple sclerosis.

This chain joins TRBV4-1 and TRBJ2-3; maybe TRBD2 (6 bases). The CDR3 is 17 residues long. Between the trimmed V and J ends, which lost 4 bases and 0 bases, there was a span of 17 bases. Germline CDR1 is MGHRA and CDR2 is YSYEKL. The DNA of the CDR3 is TGCGCCAGCAGCCTAGACGAAGCGGGCCCTAGCACAGATACGCAGTATTTT. Residues: CASSLDEAGPSTDTQYF.

In this sample, this clonotype turned up a few times. The chain recombines TRBV20-1 with TRBJ2-1; 9 nucleotides match TRBD2. Trimming cost V 5 bases and J 3 bases; bases outside gene matches: 8. Germline CDR1 and CDR2: DFQATT and SNEGSKA (reference sequence). The length of the CDR3 is 15 residues. The CDR3 protein is CSALHSGGGYNEQFF. The CDR3 region has the DNA TGCAGTGCTCTTCATAGCGGGGGAGGCTACAATGAGCAGTTCTTC.

V gene TRBV10-3 combines with J gene TRBJ2-5; TRBD2 aligns across 7 bases. CDR1 and CDR2 from the germline V gene are ENHRY and SYGVKD. The J segment lost 3 bases and the V segment lost 3 bases, leaving 7 bases of the junction unmatched. This CDR3 has 15 residues. In nucleotides, the CDR3 is TGTGCCATCAGTGAAAGACTAGCCTCTGAAGAGACCCAGTACTTC. It translates to CAISERLASEETQYF.

The genes are TRBV29-1 and TRBJ1-1; D not resolved. V was pared by 7 bases and J by 4 bases, with 10 bases between. The CDR3 consists of 11 residues. Germline V gene sequence: CDR1 SQVTM, CDR2 ANQGSEA. The CDR3: CSGARGTEAFF. The CDR3 coding sequence is TGCAGCGGGGCGCGGGGCACTGAAGCTTTCTTT.

The V and J genes are TRBV24-1 and TRBJ2-4; 7 bases align to TRBD2. The germline V gene encodes CDR1 KGHDR and CDR2 SFDVKD. The length of the CDR3 is 12 residues. V was clipped by 0 bases and J by 13 bases; unmatched bases: 2. The CDR3 sequence: CATSDLDGRQYF. The CDR3 nucleotides read TGTGCCACCAGTGATTTGGACGGGAGGCAGTACTTC.